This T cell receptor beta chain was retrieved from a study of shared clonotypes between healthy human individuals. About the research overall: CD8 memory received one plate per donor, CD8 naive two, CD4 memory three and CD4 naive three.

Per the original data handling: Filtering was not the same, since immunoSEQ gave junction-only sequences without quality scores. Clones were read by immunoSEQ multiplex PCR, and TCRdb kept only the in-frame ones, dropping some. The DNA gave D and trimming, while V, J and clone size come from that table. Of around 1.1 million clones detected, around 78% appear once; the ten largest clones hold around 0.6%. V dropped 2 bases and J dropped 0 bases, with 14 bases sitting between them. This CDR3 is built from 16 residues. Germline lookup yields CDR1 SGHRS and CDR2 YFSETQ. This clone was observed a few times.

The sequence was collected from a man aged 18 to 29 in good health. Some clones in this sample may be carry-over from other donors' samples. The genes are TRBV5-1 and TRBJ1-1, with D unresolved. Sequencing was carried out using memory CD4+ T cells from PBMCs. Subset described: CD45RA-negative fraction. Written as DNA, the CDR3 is TGCGCCAGCAGCTTTTTGGCCCCTTCAGTGAACACTGAAGCTTTCTTT. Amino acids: CASSFLAPSVNTEAFF.